Presented here are 25 T cell receptor beta chains from one specimen sequenced in a study of beta chain features in type 1 diabetes. Study observations and caveats: When Type 1 diabetes patients were examined, their TCRB CDR3s proved moderately but significantly shorter in all four CD4+ subsets.

What these receptors recognize is not known. Investigators reverse transcribed all isolated RNA, so they sequenced expressed TCRB transcripts. Clones were read by immunoSEQ multiplex PCR, and TCRdb kept only the in-frame ones, dropping some. The sample carries under 300,000 clones, around 14% recorded once. The specimen was naive CD4+ T cells from blood. All receptors derive from a young man with type 1 diabetes.

V gene TRBV6-6 combines with J gene TRBJ2-7, with D maybe TRBD1 (5 bases). This CDR3 comprises 13 residues. CDR1 is MNHNY and CDR2 is SVGAGI in the germline V gene (reference sequence). Trimming shortened V by 3 bases and J by 1 base, and 7 bases separated the two germline ends. The CDR3 sequence: CASSYRQSYEQYF. DNA for the CDR3: TGTGCCAGCAGTTATCGACAGTCCTACGAGCAGTACTTC.

This clone has only a few counts. The genes are TRBV7-2 and TRBJ2-3; 9 nucleotides agree with TRBD1. The V gene end was trimmed by 5 bases and the J gene end by 4 bases; junction bases not matched to a gene: 7. Germline CDR1 reads SGHTA; CDR2 reads FQGNSA. The length of the CDR3 is 15 residues. DNA of the CDR3: TGTGCCAGCAGCCCCGGGACAGGGAGGGCAGATACGCAGTATTTT. Residues: CASSPGTGRADTQYF.

This clone was picked up a small number of times. This sequence joins TRBV30 and TRBJ1-3, with 7 bases matching TRBD1. Losses at the gene ends were 5 bases for V and 3 bases for J; bases not matched to a gene: 4. The CDR3 has 13 residues. The V gene's germline CDR1 is GTSNPN and CDR2 SVGIG (reference sequence). Here the CDR3 reads CAWQTGYGNTIYF. The CDR3 nucleotides are TGTGCCTGGCAGACAGGGTATGGAAACACCATATATTTT.

The rearrangement joins TRBV6-1 to TRBJ1-5; D is perhaps TRBD1 (5 bases). The CDR3 contains 15 residues. Germline loops: CDR1 MNHNS, CDR2 SASEGT. The V gene lost 6 bases and the J gene lost 2 bases, with 14 bases spanning the gap. The CDR3 here is CASRRGREGNQPQHF. CDR3 DNA sequence: TGTGCCAGCAGGAGGGGCAGGGAGGGCAATCAGCCCCAGCATTTT.

The sample holds a few counts of this clone. J is TRBJ2-3 and V is TRBV7-9; TRBD1 is a possible D gene (6 bases). V dropped 3 bases and J dropped 2 bases, with 21 bases sitting between them. Per germline, CDR1 SEHNR and CDR2 FQNEAQ (reference sequence). CDR3 size: 18 residues. The CDR3 loop reads CASSLGAKGFSSTDTQYF. The CDR3 DNA reads TGTGCCAGCAGCTTGGGGGCCAAGGGCTTTTCCTCCACAGATACGCAGTATTTT.

There are a few counts of this clone. V is TRBV4-1 and J is TRBJ2-1, with D possibly TRBD1 on 5 matching bases. The CDR3 totals 11 residues. Germline V CDR1 and CDR2: MGHRA, YSYEKL. The V end was cut by 8 bases, the J end by 4 bases, with 6 bases between. CDR3: CASGAYNEQFF. CDR3 bases: TGCGCCAGCGGGGCGTACAATGAGCAGTTCTTC.

This clone has more than one count but fewer than ten. CDR3: CASTGQGQYGYTF. The DNA for the CDR3 is TGTGCCAGCACCGGACAGGGACAATATGGCTACACCTTC. The rearrangement joins TRBV27 to TRBJ1-2, with 8 bases aligning to TRBD1. Germline V gene lookup returns CDR1 MNHEY and CDR2 SMNVEV (reference sequence). Trimming took 7 bases from V and 5 from J; bases not matched to a gene: 6. There are 13 residues in the CDR3.

This chain links TRBV2 with TRBJ2-2, with 8 bases lining up with TRBD1. The CDR3 length is 17 residues. Germline V lookup: CDR1 SNHLY, CDR2 FYNNEI. Germline trimming cut 5 bases from V and 5 bases from J; bases unmatched to any gene: 13. For the CDR3, the DNA is TGTGCCAGCAGTCGGACAGGGATAATGGGTTCTACCGGGGAGCTGTTTTTT. It is translated as CASSRTGIMGSTGELFF.

This clone was seen a handful of times. The CDR3 region has the DNA TGTGCCAGCAGCCCAGACAGGGCTCGGGCAGGCTCCTACGAGCAGTACTTC. Translation: CASSPDRARAGSYEQYF. The V and J genes are TRBV5-4 and TRBJ2-7, with TRBD1 matching over 7 bases. Trimming took 4 bases from V and 0 from J; bases not matched to a gene: 13. CDR1 is SGHNT and CDR2 is YYREEE in the germline V gene (reference sequence). The CDR3 consists of 17 residues.

This clone has a handful of counts. CDR3 region: CASSGQGRETQYF. The CDR3 nucleotides read TGTGCCAGTAGTGGACAGGGCAGGGAGACCCAGTACTTC. The genes are TRBV19 and TRBJ2-5; 8 bases are shared with TRBD1. V lost 5 bases and J lost 5; bases outside the gene matches: 4. Germline V gene lookup returns CDR1 LNHDA and CDR2 SQIVND (reference sequence). CDR3 length: 13 amino acids.

The sample holds a few counts of this clone. The rearrangement uses TRBV5-1 and TRBJ2-3; TRBD2 might be the D (6 bases). Germline lookup yields CDR1 SGHRS and CDR2 YFSETQ. The CDR3 is made up of 14 amino acids. The V and J ends lost 7 bases and 2 bases respectively, with 14 bases between them. Here the CDR3 DNA reads TGCGCCAGCGGAGGGCGGGAAGTCACAGATACGCAGTATTTT. This encodes CASGGREVTDTQYF.

This clone appeared a few times. This chain links TRBV4-1 with TRBJ2-2, with 9 bases aligning to TRBD2. Germline loops: CDR1 MGHRA, CDR2 YSYEKL. The CDR3 is 17 residues long. After removal of 1 base from V and 4 bases from J, the junction contained 7 bases not matched to a gene. CDR3 in DNA: TGCGCCAGCAGCCAAGGTGGCCTAGCGGGGAGCACCGGGGAGCTGTTTTTT. Its protein is CASSQGGLAGSTGELFF.

V gene TRBV21-1 combines with J gene TRBJ2-7; no DNA check was done on the table's D call, TRBD1. TRBV21-1 constitutes a pseudogene. The CDR3 runs to 14 residues. The CDR3 loop is CASSKGTAAYEQYF. DNA of the CDR3: TGTGCCAGCAGCAAGGGGACAGCCGCCTACGAGCAGTACTTC.

This clone was observed a few times. The chain joins TRBV29-1 to TRBJ2-5; TRBD2 matches 12 bases. Germline values: CDR1 SQVTM, CDR2 ANQGSEA. The CDR3 has 13 residues. After removal of 6 bases from V and 4 bases from J, the junction contained 3 bases not matched to a gene. As DNA, the CDR3 is TGCAGCGTCAGGACTAGCGGGGTAGAGACCCAGTACTTC. Protein product: CSVRTSGVETQYF.

This chain uses TRBV15 with TRBJ1-2; TRBD1 matches 10 bases. The CDR3 is made up of 18 amino acids. The trim removed 2 bases at V and 4 bases at J, leaving 13 bases unmatched. The germline V gene has CDR1 LNHNV and CDR2 YYDKDF (reference sequence). The CDR3 loop reads CATSRPIPSGTGVYGYTF. In DNA, the CDR3 is TGTGCCACCAGCAGACCCATCCCTTCCGGGACAGGGGTCTATGGCTACACCTTC.

CDR3 amino acids: CASSLGERETQYF. The CDR3 DNA is TGTGCCAGCAGCTTGGGGGAGAGGGAGACCCAGTACTTC. The rearrangement links TRBV5-5 to TRBJ2-5; weak D call: TRBD2 (5 bases). V dropped 0 bases and J dropped 5 bases, with 8 bases sitting between them. Germline V gene lookup returns CDR1 SGHKS and CDR2 YYEKEE (reference sequence). The CDR3 extends over 13 amino acids. The complete variable domain, with remaining parts taken from reference TRBV5-5 and TRBJ2-5, reads DAGVTQSPTHLIKTRGQQVTLRCSPISGHKSVSWYQQVLGQGPQFIFQYYEKEERGRGNFPDRFSARQFPNYSSELNVNALLLGDSALYLCASSLGERETQYFGPGTRLLVL.

This clone was found a few times. The rearrangement joins TRBV25-1 to TRBJ1-1, with D possibly matching TRBD1 (5 bases). CDR3 length equals 14 residues. V was clipped by 0 bases and J by 5 bases, with 10 bases between them. Germline-derived CDR1 and CDR2 are MGHDK and SYGVNS. The CDR3 here is CASSEYWGATEAFF. CDR3 DNA: TGTGCCAGCAGTGAATATTGGGGCGCGACTGAAGCTTTCTTT.

The sample holds a few counts of this clone. The chain is built from TRBV2 and TRBJ2-3; 7 nucleotides align to TRBD1. V was clipped by 8 bases and J by 2 bases; unmatched bases: 10. This CDR3 is built from 15 residues. Germline V CDR1 and CDR2: SNHLY, FYNNEI. CDR3 DNA: TGTGCCAGCTCCTCGGACAGGAGATTCACAGATACGCAGTATTTT. It is translated as CASSSDRRFTDTQYF.

This chain uses TRBV6-5 with TRBJ2-1; no firm D call. This CDR3 is 11 amino acids long. The V end lost 6 bases, the J end lost 6 bases, and 6 bases lay between the germline ends. Germline loops: CDR1 MNHEY, CDR2 SVGAGI. CDR3 amino acids: CASRAPNEQFF. In DNA, the CDR3 is TGTGCCAGCAGGGCCCCCAATGAGCAGTTCTTC.

Only a few counts were recorded for this clone. J is TRBJ1-2 and V is TRBV6-5; 10 nucleotides line up with TRBD1. In germline, CDR1 is MNHEY, CDR2 SVGAGI. The CDR3 sequence is 13 residues long. V dropped 6 bases and J dropped 13; count of bases not matched to a gene: 11. CDR3 residues: CASSPRGQGPCTF. In nucleotides, the CDR3 is TGTGCCAGCAGCCCCCGGGGACAGGGGCCCTGCACCTTC.

The CDR3: CSSGVPYQETQYF. In nucleotides, the CDR3 is TGCAGCTCCGGGGTGCCGTACCAAGAGACCCAGTACTTC. The chain recombines TRBV29-1 with TRBJ2-5; D possibly corresponds to TRBD2 (5 bases). The V and J ends lost 8 bases and 0 bases respectively, with 13 bases between them. Germline CDR1 is SQVTM and CDR2 is ANQGSEA. The length of the CDR3 is 13 residues.

DNA for the CDR3: TGTGCCAGCAGTTCCCTGACAGGGGGCGCGTACATTCAGTACTTC. Protein: CASSSLTGGAYIQYF. The chain employs TRBV28 and TRBJ2-4; TRBD1 agrees at 10 bases. CDR1 MDHEN and CDR2 SYDVKM come from the germline V gene. J gave up 8 bases and V 4 bases, and 8 bases lay outside the gene matches. The CDR3 has 15 amino acids.

This clone was detected a few times. The chain combines TRBV7-9 with TRBJ1-2; maybe TRBD1 (5 bases). Germline V gives CDR1 SEHNR, CDR2 FQNEAQ (reference sequence). The CDR3 sequence is 14 residues long. V dropped 5 bases and J dropped 5 bases, with 15 bases sitting between them. The CDR3 sequence: CASSPSGFGYGYTF. The CDR3 nucleotides are TGTGCCAGCAGCCCGTCAGGGTTCGGGTATGGCTACACCTTC.

CDR3 in amino acids: CASSLEGIGLLEAFF. CDR3 DNA sequence: TGCGCCAGCAGCTTGGAGGGGATAGGACTACTTGAAGCTTTCTTT. The chain links TRBV5-1 to TRBJ1-1, with a possible D match to TRBD1 (5 bases). Per germline, CDR1 SGHRS and CDR2 YFSETQ. Trimming took off 0 bases at V and 7 bases at J, with 16 bases between the two ends. CDR3 length: 15 amino acids.

The J gene is TRBJ2-7, the V gene TRBV9; TRBD1 aligns across 10 bases. Germline V lookup: CDR1 SGDLS, CDR2 YYNGEE. The ends lost 4 bases at V and 3 bases at J; junction bases unmatched: 4. The CDR3 loop spans 14 amino acids. The DNA for the CDR3 is TGTGCCAGCAGCCCAGGGGACAGGGGCTACGAGCAGTACTTC. Translation: CASSPGDRGYEQYF.